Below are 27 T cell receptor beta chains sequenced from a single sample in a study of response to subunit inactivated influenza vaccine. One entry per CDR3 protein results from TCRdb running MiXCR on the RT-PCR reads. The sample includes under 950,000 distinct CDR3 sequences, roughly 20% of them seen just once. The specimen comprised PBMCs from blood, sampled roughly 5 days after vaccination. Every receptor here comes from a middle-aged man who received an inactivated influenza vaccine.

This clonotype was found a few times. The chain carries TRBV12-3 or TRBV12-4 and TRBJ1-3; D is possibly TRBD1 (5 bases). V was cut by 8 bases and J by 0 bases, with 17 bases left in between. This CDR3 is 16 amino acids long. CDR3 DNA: TGTGCCAGCGGGCAGGGTTTTAAGCTCTCTGGAAACACCATATATTTT. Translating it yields CASGQGFKLSGNTIYF.

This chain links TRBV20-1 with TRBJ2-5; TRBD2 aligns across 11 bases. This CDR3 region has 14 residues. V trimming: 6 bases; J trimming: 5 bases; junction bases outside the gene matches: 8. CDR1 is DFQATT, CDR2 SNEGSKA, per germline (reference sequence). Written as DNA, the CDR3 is TGCAGTGCCTACCTAGCGGGGGGCCTTGAGACCCAGTACTTC. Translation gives CSAYLAGGLETQYF.

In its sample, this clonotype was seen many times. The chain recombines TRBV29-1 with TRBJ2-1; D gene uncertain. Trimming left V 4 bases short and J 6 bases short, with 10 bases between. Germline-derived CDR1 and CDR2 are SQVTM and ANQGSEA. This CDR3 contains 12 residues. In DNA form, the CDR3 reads TGCAGCGTTGTAGAATCGCGCAATGAGCAGTTCTTC. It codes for CSVVESRNEQFF.

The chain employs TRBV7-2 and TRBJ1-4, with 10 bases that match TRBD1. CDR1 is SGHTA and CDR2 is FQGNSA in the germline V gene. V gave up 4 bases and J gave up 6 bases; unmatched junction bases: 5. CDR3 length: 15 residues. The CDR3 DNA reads TGTGCCAGCAGCTGGACAGGGGGTTCGGATGAAAAACTGTTTTTT. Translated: CASSWTGGSDEKLFF.

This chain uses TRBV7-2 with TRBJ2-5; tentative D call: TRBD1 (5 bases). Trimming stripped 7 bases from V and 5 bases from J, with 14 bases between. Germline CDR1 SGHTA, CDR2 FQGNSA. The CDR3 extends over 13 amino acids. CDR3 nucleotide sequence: TGTGCCAGCATCGTAGGACATACGGAGACCCAGTACTTC. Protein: CASIVGHTETQYF.

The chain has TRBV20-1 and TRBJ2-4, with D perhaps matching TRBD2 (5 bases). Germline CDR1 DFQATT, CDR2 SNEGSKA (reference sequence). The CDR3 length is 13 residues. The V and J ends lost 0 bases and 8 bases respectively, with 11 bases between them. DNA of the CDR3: TGCAGTGCTAGAGATCCCCCGGAGGACATTCAGTACTTC. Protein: CSARDPPEDIQYF.

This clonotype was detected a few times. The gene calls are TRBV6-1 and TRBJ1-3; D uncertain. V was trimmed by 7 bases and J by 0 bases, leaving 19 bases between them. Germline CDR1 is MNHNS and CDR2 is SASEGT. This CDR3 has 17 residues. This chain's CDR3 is CASKPRAVHFSGNTIYF. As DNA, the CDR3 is TGTGCCAGCAAACCGAGGGCAGTTCATTTCTCTGGAAACACCATATATTTT.

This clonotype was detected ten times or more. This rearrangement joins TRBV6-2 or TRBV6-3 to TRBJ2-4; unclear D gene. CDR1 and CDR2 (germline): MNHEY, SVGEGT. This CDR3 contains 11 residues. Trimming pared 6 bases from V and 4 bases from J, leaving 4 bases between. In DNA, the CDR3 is TGTGCCAGCAGGTCTAAAAACATTCAGTACTTC. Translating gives CASRSKNIQYF.

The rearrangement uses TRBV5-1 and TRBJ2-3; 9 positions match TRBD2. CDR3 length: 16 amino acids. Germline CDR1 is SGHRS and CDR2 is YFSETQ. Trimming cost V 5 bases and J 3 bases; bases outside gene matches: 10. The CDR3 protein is CASSRDSGGSTDTQYF. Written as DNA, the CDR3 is TGCGCCAGCAGTCGCGATAGCGGGGGTTCAACAGATACGCAGTATTTT.

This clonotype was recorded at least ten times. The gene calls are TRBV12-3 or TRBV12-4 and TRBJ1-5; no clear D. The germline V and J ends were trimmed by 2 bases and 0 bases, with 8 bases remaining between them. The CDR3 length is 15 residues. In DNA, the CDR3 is TGTGCCAGCAGTTTACAGTGGGATAGCAATCAGCCCCAGCATTTT. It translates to CASSLQWDSNQPQHF.

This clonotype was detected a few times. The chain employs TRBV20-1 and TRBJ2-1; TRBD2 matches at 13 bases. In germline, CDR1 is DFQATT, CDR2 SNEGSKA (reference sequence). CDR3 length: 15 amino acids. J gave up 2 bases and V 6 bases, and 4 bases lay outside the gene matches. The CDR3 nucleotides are TGCAGTGCCTCGGGACTAGCGGGGACCTACAATGAGCAGTTCTTC. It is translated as CSASGLAGTYNEQFF.

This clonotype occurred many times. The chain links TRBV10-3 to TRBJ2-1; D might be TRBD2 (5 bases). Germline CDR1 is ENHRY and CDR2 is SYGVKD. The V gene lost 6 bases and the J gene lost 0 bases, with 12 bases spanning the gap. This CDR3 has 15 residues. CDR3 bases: TGTGCCATCAGCCCCGGGGAAAGCTCCTACAATGAGCAGTTCTTC. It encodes CAISPGESSYNEQFF.

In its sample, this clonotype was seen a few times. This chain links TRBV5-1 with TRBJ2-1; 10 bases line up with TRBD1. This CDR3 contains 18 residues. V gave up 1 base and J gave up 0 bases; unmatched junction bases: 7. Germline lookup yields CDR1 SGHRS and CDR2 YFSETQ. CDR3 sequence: CASSLSGTGASSYNEQFF. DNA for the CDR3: TGCGCCAGCAGCTTGTCCGGGACAGGGGCCAGCTCCTACAATGAGCAGTTCTTC.

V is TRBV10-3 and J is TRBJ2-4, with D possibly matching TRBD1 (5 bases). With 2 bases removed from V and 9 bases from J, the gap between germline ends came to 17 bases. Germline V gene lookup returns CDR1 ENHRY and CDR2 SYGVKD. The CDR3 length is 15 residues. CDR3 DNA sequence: TGTGCCATCAGTGAGGGGGCAGGACCGTTGAGCATTCAGTACTTC. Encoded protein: CAISEGAGPLSIQYF.

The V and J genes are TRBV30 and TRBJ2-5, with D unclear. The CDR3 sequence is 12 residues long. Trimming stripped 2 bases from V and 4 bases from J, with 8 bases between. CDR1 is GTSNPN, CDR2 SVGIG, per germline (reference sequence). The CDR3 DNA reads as TGTGCCTGGAGTTTTGCACTAGAGACCCAGTACTTC. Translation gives CAWSFALETQYF.

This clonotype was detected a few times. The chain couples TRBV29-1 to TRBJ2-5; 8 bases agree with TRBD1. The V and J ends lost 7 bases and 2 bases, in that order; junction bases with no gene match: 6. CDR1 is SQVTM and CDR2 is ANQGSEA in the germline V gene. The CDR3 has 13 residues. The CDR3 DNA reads TGCAGCGGCCAGGGGGCCAAGCAAGAGACCCAGTACTTC. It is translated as CSGQGAKQETQYF.

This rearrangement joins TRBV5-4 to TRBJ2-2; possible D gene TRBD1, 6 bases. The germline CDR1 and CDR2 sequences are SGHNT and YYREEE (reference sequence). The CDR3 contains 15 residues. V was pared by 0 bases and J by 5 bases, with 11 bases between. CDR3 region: CASSLAGARTGELFF. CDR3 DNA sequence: TGTGCCAGCAGCTTGGCAGGGGCTAGAACCGGGGAGCTGTTTTTT.

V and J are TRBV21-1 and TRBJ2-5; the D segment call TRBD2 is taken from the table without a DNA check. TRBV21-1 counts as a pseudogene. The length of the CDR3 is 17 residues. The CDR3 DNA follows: TGTGCCAGCAGCAAGGCCCGATGGACTAGCAGCTATGAGACCCAGTACTTC. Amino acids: CASSKARWTSSYETQYF.

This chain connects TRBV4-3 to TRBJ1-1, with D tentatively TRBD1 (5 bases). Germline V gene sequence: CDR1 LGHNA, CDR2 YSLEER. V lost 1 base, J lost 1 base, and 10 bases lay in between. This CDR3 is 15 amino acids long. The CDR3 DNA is TGCGCCAGCAGCCAAGGTGCAGGGCGGAACACTGAAGCTTTCTTT. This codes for CASSQGAGRNTEAFF.

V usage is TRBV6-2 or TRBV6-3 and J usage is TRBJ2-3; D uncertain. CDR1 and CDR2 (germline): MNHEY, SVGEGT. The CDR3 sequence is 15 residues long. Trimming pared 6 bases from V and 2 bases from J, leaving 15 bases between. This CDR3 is CASSSLSEFTDTQYF. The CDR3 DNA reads TGTGCCAGCAGCTCCCTCTCGGAGTTCACAGATACGCAGTATTTT.

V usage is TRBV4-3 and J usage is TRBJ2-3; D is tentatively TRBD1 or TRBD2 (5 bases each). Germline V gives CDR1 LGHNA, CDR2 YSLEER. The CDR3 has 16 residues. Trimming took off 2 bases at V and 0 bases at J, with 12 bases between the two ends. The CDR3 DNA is TGCGCCAGCAGCCAACTAGGGACGGCTAGCACAGATACGCAGTATTTT. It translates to CASSQLGTASTDTQYF.

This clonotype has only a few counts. In DNA form, the CDR3 reads TGCAGTGCTAGCACGATAGCGGGGGGTTCTGGAAATGAGCAGTTCTTC. It specifies CSASTIAGGSGNEQFF. This rearrangement joins TRBV20-1 to TRBJ2-1, with TRBD2 matching 10 bases. V gave up 3 bases and J gave up 7 bases; unmatched junction bases: 12. Per the germline V gene, CDR1 is DFQATT and CDR2 is SNEGSKA (reference sequence). CDR3 length: 16 amino acids.

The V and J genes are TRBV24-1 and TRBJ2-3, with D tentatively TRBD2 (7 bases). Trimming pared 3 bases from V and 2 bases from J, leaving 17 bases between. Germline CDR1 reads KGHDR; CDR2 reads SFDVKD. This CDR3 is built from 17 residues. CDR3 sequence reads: CATSDPTRGGPTDTQYF. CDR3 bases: TGTGCCACCAGTGATCCCACCAGGGGAGGGCCCACAGATACGCAGTATTTT.

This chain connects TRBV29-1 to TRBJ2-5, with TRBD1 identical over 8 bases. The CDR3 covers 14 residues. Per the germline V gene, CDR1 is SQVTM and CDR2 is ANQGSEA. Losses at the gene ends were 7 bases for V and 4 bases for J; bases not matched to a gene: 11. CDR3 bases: TGCAGCGCCCCCCGAACAGGGGGTTTAGAGACCCAGTACTTC. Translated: CSAPRTGGLETQYF.

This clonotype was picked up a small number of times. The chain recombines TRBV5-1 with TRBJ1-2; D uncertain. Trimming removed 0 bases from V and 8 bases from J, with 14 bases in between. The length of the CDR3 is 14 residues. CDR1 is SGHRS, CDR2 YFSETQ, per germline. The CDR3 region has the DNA TGCGCCAGCAGCTTGGTTGGTCAGACGGACGGCTACACCTTC. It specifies CASSLVGQTDGYTF. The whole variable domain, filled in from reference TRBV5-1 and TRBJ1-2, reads KAGVTQTPRYLIKTRGQQVTLSCSPISGHRSVSWYQQTPGQGLQFLFEYFSETQRNKGNFPGRFSGRQFSNSRSEMNVSTLELGDSALYLCASSLVGQTDGYTFGSGTRLTVV.

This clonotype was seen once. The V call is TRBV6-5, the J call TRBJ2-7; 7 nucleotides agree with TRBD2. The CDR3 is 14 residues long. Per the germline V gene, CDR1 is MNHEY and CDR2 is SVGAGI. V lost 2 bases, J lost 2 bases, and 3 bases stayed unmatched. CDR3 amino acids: CASSYREGAYEQYF. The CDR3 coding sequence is TGTGCCAGCAGTTACAGGGAGGGTGCCTACGAGCAGTACTTC.

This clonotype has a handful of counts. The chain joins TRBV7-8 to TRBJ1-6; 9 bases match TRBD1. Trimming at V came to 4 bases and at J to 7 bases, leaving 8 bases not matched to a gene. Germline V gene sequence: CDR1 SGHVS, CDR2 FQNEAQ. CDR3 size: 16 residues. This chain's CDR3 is CASSSQTGGRNSPLHF. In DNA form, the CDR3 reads TGTGCCAGCAGCTCCCAGACAGGGGGGAGGAATTCACCCCTCCACTTT.